This is a list of T cell receptor beta chains from one sample in a study of yellow fever vaccine responses in identical twins. MiXCR was run by TCRdb on the RT-PCR reads, yielding one entry per CDR3 protein. The sample lists about 19,000 distinct CDR3 sequences; approximately 79% were seen once. The starting material was T cells from blood (PBMCs), unsorted or a sorted subset (not recorded which), obtained before or after yellow fever vaccination (not recorded which). Source of these receptors: a woman under 30 who received the yellow fever vaccine. Both conserved end residues are part of each CDR3. The D gene is left open where the match is weak. Size values are once, few and many counts, or a class for expanded clones, and some rows have none.

NA	NA	TRBV7-3	TRBJ2-1	TGTGCCAGCAGCGAACGGTTCTCCTACAATGAGCAGTTCTTC	CASSERFSYNEQFF
TRBD1	NA	TRBV10-3	TRBJ2-7	TGTGCCATCAGTGAGCCCGGACAGGGGGCCTCCTACGAGCAGTACTTC	CAISEPGQGASYEQYF
TRBD1	NA	TRBV2	TRBJ1-4	TGTGCCAGCAGTGGGACAGGGCCGCTGGTCAATGAAAAACTGTTTTTT	CASSGTGPLVNEKLFF
TRBD2	NA	TRBV12-3/TRBV12-4	TRBJ2-1	TGTGCCAGCAGCCCTACTAGCGGGGGCTATGAGCAGTTCTTC	CASSPTSGGYEQFF
TRBD2	few	TRBV29-1	TRBJ2-2	TGCAGCGCTCAAGGGGGACTAGCGGTCGGGGAGCTGTTTTTT	CSAQGGLAVGELFF
NA	once	TRBV19	TRBJ1-1	TGTGCCAGTAGTATTTCGGACATCTTGAACACTGAAGCTTTCTTT	CASSISDILNTEAFF
NA	few	TRBV24-1	TRBJ2-3	TGTGCCACCAGTGATCCCCGGACAGAGCTAGTCCGCCCTCGGGGCACAGATACGCAGTATTTT	CATSDPRTELVRPRGTDTQYF
TRBD2	once	TRBV20-1	TRBJ2-5	TGCAGTGCTCTAGCGGGAGGGCCCGAAGAGACCCAGTACTTC	CSALAGGPEETQYF
NA	NA	TRBV20-1	TRBJ2-5	TGCAGTGCTAGAAAGACCCAGTACTTC	CSARKTQYF
NA	NA	TRBV20-1	TRBJ2-5	TGCAGTGCATCCGACATTCAAGAGACCCAGTACTTC	CSASDIQETQYF
NA	NA	TRBV11-1	TRBJ2-3	TGTGCCAGCAGCCCGAGGTACACAGATACGCAGTATTTT	CASSPRYTDTQYF
NA	few	TRBV27	TRBJ1-5	TGTGCCAGCAGTCGAGACCTCAAGGAGCCCCAGCATTTT	CASSRDLKEPQHF
NA	NA	TRBV12-3/TRBV12-4	TRBJ1-1	TGTGCCAGCGAGAGACAGAAGGCTGAAGCTTTCTTT	CASERQKAEAFF
TRBD2	NA	TRBV28	TRBJ2-7	TGTGCCAGCAGGAGCGGGAGTTATTACGAGCAGTACTTC	CASRSGSYYEQYF
TRBD1	NA	TRBV2	TRBJ2-5	TGTGCCAGCAGTGACACCCTACAGGACAGGGAAGAGACCCAGTACTTC	CASSDTLQDREETQYF
NA	NA	TRBV11-2	TRBJ1-1	TGTGCCAGCAGCTTAGAGTTAAGGGGGTGGGACACTGAAGCTTTCTTT	CASSLELRGWDTEAFF
NA	once	TRBV23-1	TRBJ1-4	TGCGCCAGCAGTCAGCCCATGGCCGGGGGGCAGGATGAAAAACTGTTTTTT	CASSQPMAGGQDEKLFF
TRBD1	NA	TRBV12-3/TRBV12-4	TRBJ1-1	TGTGCCAGCAGTCCCCGTCCGGACAGGGTCACTGAAGCTTTCTTT	CASSPRPDRVTEAFF
NA	NA	TRBV11-2	TRBJ2-3	TGTGCCAGCAGCTTATCCGTGGACGCAGATACGCAGTATTTT	CASSLSVDADTQYF
NA	NA	TRBV7-6	TRBJ2-5	TGTGCCAGCAGCTCAAGGGACGGACAAGAGACCCAGTACTTC	CASSSRDGQETQYF
NA	NA	TRBV4-1	TRBJ2-2	TGCGCCAGCAGCCAAGATTTACATGGGCAGAGAACCGGGGAGCTGTTTTTT	CASSQDLHGQRTGELFF
NA	once	TRBV18	TRBJ1-5	TGTGCCAGCTCACCAAGGGCAGATTATAGCAATCAGCCCCAGCATTTT	CASSPRADYSNQPQHF
NA	NA	TRBV10-1	TRBJ2-3	TGCGCCAGCAGTGTAACCGGACTATGGGATACGCAGTATTTT	CASSVTGLWDTQYF
NA	NA	TRBV28	TRBJ1-1	TGTGCCAGCAGACGAACCGGGACGGGGAACACTGAAGCTTTCTTT	CASRRTGTGNTEAFF
NA	few	TRBV2	TRBJ2-7	TGTGCCAGCAGTACGACACGTAGGAGCTCCTACGAGCAGTACTTC	CASSTTRRSSYEQYF
NA	NA	TRBV7-6	TRBJ2-5	TGTGCCAGCAGCTTAGTGGCGGGCGGCTACCAAGAGACCCAGTACTTC	CASSLVAGGYQETQYF
TRBD2	NA	TRBV5-6	TRBJ2-1	TGTGCCAGCAGCTTGGGTGGCGGGGGGGCCGCTGAGCAGTTCTTC	CASSLGGGGAAEQFF
TRBD2	few	TRBV29-1	TRBJ2-7	TGCAGCGCCCAGACTAGCGGCGAGCAGTACTTC	CSAQTSGEQYF
TRBD2	NA	TRBV20-1	TRBJ2-1	TGCAGTGCTAGTCTAGGGACTAGCGGTCACAATGAGCAGTTCTTC	CSASLGTSGHNEQFF
TRBD2	NA	TRBV10-3	TRBJ2-1	TGTGCCATCAGTGGGTCTAGCGGGAGGACCCGGTTAAGGAATGAGCAGTTCTTC	CAISGSSGRTRLRNEQFF
NA	NA	TRBV5-1	TRBJ1-1	TGCGCCAGCAGCTTGGCGGGGGGTCCCACTGAAGCTTTCTTT	CASSLAGGPTEAFF
NA	few	TRBV24-1	TRBJ1-2	TGTGCCACCTGTGACAGACGAGGGGAAGGCTACACCTTC	CATCDRRGEGYTF